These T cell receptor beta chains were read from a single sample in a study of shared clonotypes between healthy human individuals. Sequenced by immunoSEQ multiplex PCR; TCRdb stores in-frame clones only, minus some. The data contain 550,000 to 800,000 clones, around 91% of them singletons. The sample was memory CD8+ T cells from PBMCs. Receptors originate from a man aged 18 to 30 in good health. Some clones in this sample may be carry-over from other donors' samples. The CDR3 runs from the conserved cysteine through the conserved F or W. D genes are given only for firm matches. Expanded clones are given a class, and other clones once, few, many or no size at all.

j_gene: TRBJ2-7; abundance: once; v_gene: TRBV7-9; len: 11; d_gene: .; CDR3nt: TGTGCCAGCAGCTCTGCTTACGAGCAGTACTTC; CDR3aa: CASSSAYEQYF
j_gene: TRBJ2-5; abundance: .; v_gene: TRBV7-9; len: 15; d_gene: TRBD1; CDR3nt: TGTGCCAGCAGCTTTTGGACAGGAGGAGAAGAGACCCAGTACTTC; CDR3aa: CASSFWTGGEETQYF
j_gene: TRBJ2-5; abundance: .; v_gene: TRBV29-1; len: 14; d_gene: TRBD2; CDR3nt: TGCAGCGGGTTCGGACTAGCGGGTAAAGAGACCCAGTACTTC; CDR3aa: CSGFGLAGKETQYF
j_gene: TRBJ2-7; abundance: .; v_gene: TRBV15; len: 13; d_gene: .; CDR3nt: TGTGCCACCAGCAGGAGGATCGGCGCCGAGCAGTACTTC; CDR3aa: CATSRRIGAEQYF
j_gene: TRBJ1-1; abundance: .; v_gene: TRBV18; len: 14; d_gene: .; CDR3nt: TGTGCCAGCTCACGTGTTCCGAAGTACACTGAAGCTTTCTTT; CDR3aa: CASSRVPKYTEAFF
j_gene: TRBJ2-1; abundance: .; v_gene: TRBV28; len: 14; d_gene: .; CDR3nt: TGTGCCAGCAGTTCCTCCAGGGAAAGGGATGAGCAGTTCTTC; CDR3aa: CASSSSRERDEQFF
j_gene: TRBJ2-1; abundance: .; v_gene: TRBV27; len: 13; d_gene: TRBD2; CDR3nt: TGTGCCAGCAATAGACTAGCGAGCAATGAGCAGTTCTTC; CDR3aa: CASNRLASNEQFF
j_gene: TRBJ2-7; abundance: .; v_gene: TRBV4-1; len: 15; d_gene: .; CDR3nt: TGCGCCAGCAGCCCCGTCTCTATGGGCTCCTACGAGCAGTACTTC; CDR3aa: CASSPVSMGSYEQYF
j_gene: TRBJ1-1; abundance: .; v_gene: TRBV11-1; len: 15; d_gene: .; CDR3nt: TGTGCCAGCAGCTTGCCTCAGGGAATGAACACTGAAGCTTTCTTT; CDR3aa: CASSLPQGMNTEAFF
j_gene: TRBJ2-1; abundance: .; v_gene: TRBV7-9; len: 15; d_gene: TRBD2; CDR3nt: TGTGCCAGCAGCCGGACTAGCGGATCCTACAATGAGCAGTTCTTC; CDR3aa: CASSRTSGSYNEQFF
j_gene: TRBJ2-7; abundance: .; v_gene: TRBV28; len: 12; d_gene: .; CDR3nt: TGTGCCAGCAGTGCACTAGGGCCCGAGCAGTACTTC; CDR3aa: CASSALGPEQYF
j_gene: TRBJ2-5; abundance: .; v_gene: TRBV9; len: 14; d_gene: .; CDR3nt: TGTGCCAGCAGCGTACGTGGGGGCGAAGAGACCCAGTACTTC; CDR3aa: CASSVRGGEETQYF
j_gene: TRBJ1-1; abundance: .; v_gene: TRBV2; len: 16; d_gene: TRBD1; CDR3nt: TGTGCCAGCAGCGGGACAGGGTTCATCCCGAACACTGAAGCTTTCTTT; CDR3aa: CASSGTGFIPNTEAFF
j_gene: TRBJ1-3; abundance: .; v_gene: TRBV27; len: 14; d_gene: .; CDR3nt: TGTGCCAGCAGTCCGTTGTACTCTGGAAACACCATATATTTT; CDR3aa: CASSPLYSGNTIYF
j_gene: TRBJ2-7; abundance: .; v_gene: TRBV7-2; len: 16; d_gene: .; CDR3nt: TGTGCCAGCAGCTCGCTGGGGGTTAGGATGCCCTACGAGCAGTACTTC; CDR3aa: CASSSLGVRMPYEQYF
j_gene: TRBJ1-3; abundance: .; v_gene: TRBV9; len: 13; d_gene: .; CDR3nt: TGTGCCAGCCGGGGGTCTCTCGGAAACACCATATATTTT; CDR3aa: CASRGSLGNTIYF
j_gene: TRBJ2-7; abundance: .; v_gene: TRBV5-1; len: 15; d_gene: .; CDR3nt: TGCGCCAGCAACCCCTACGGGTCTAACCCCTACGAGCAGTACTTC; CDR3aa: CASNPYGSNPYEQYF
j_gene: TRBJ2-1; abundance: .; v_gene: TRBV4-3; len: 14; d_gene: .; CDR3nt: TGCGCCAGCAGCCAAGATCCAAAGAGGTATGAGCAGTTCTTC; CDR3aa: CASSQDPKRYEQFF
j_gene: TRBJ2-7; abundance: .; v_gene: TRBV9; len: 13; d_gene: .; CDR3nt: TGTGCCAGCAGCACCCGGGACAAACACGAGCAGTACTTC; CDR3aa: CASSTRDKHEQYF
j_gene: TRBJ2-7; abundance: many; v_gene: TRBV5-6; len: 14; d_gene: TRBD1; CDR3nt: TGTGCCAGCAGCAAAAGGGACAGCGGCTACGAGCAGTACTTC; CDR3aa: CASSKRDSGYEQYF
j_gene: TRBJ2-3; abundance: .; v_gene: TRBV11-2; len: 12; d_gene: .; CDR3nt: TGTGCCAGCAGCACCAGCACAGATACGCAGTATTTT; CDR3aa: CASSTSTDTQYF
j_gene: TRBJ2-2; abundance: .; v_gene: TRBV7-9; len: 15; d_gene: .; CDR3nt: TGTGCCAGCAGCCTCCCCATTAGTTCCACCGGGGAGCTGTTTTTT; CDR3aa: CASSLPISSTGELFF
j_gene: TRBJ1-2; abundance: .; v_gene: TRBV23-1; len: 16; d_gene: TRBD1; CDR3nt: TGCGCCAGCAGTCAATGTGCTCCGGGACAGCCCTATGGCTACACCTTC; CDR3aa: CASSQCAPGQPYGYTF